The present T cell receptor (beta chain) was sequenced within a study of OX40 agonist ivuxolimab in advanced cancers. About the study: Ivuxolimab was delivered to patients intravenously every 2 weeks at doses spanning 0.01 to 10 mg/kg. Study-wide findings and caveats: Low normalized T-cell clonal expansion was also seen in some nonresponders. At 0.1 to 3.0 mg/kg, CD4+ and CD8+ blood T cells expanded clonally by week 6.

J lost 6 bases, V lost 5 bases, and 10 bases had no gene match. The CDR3 sequence is 14 residues long. Germline CDR1 reads SEHNR; CDR2 reads FQNEAQ (reference sequence). This clone was seen once. Its antigen is currently unknown. TCRdb's copy holds only in-frame clones and misses some; the assay was immunoSEQ multiplex PCR. The sample yields 25,000 to 35,000 clones, 84% seen once. The rearrangement links TRBV7-9 to TRBJ2-7, with 7 nucleotides matching TRBD2. This TCR was sampled from an adult with an advanced solid tumor such as melanoma, head and neck, liver or kidney cancer. The sample here was CD4+ or CD8+ T cells sorted from blood, taken in a trial of the OX40 agonist ivuxolimab. This chain's CDR3 is CASSQGGLAAEQYF. The CDR3 DNA is TGTGCCAGCAGCCAAGGAGGGCTAGCGGCCGAGCAGTACTTC.